This T cell receptor (beta chain) was observed in a study of read filtering for tumor transcriptome and immune sequencing. Molecular barcoded adaptors covering alpha/delta and beta/gamma chains were used on roughly 400 ng RNA. TCRdb recomputed calls from the reads with MiXCR, one row per CDR3 protein. Of almost 40,000 distinct CDR3 sequences in the sample, roughly 15% were seen once. The sample was a population of CD138-negative cells sorted from bone marrow. The sequence was obtained from a donor over 35 with multiple myeloma.

DNA of the CDR3: TGTGCCAGCAGCCCCAACCGCATGAACACTGAAGCTTTCTTT. Its translation is CASSPNRMNTEAFF. The chain uses TRBV7-9 and TRBJ1-1; D gene unclear. This CDR3 has 14 amino acids. The germline CDR1 and CDR2 sequences are SEHNR and FQNEAQ (reference sequence). Trimming pared 5 bases from V and 0 bases from J, leaving 10 bases between.